Each of the 29 T cell receptor beta chains below was sequenced from the same sample in a study of blood T cell repertoires in COVID-19 (dated by TCRdb to the early 2020s). The library was made by the immunoSEQ multiplex PCR assay. TCRdb provides this immuneACCESS table in a form limited to in-frame rearrangements. Some clones are lacking; in checked studies, under half of them reflect an unresolved V gene, and why the rest are absent is not known. The sample table contains 80,000 or so clones; only one count was recorded for approximately 89% of them. The ten largest clones take up about 1.9% of the sample. The specimen was peripheral blood. Receptors were obtained from a woman aged 55-69 years with acute or convalescent COVID-19.

This sequence joins TRBV10-3 and TRBJ2-3; TRBD2 matches at 9 bases. The CDR3 length is 17 residues. Trimming removed 0 bases from V and 2 bases from J; junction bases left unmatched: 6. CDR1 and CDR2 (germline): ENHRY, SYGVKD. DNA of the CDR3: TGTGCCATCAGTGAGTCGTTGGCGGGGGGGAACACAGATACGCAGTATTTT. As protein: CAISESLAGGNTDTQYF.

The CDR3 DNA is TGTGCCACATCCCCCGCAGACTCGACCGATACGCAGTATTTT. Translated: CATSPADSTDTQYF. The chain couples TRBV10-3 to TRBJ2-3; D is uncertain. This CDR3 spans 14 amino acids. The germline V gene encodes CDR1 ENHRY and CDR2 SYGVKD. The V gene lost 10 bases and the J gene lost 6 bases, with 20 bases spanning the gap.

This chain connects TRBV25-1 to TRBJ1-1; unclear D gene. The CDR3 has 13 residues. CDR1 is MGHDK and CDR2 is SYGVNS in the germline V gene. Trimming shortened V by 2 bases and J by 1 base, and 5 bases separated the two germline ends. CDR3 in DNA: TGTGCCAGCAGTGAAGCGGCGAACACTGAAGCTTTCTTT. The encoded protein is CASSEAANTEAFF. Based on the CDR3 plus reference TRBV25-1 and TRBJ1-1, the full variable domain is EADIYQTPRYLVIGTGKKITLECSQTMGHDKMYWYQQDPGMELHLIHYSYGVNSTEKGDLSSESTVSRIRTEHFPLTLESARPSHTSQYLCASSEAANTEAFFGQGTRLTVV.

The V and J genes are TRBV19 and TRBJ1-2, with 7 bases aligning to TRBD1. Germline lookup yields CDR1 LNHDA and CDR2 SQIVND (reference sequence). Trimming at V came to 6 bases and at J to 4 bases, leaving 5 bases not matched to a gene. The CDR3 length is 13 residues. In DNA, the CDR3 is TGTGCCAGTAGCCGGGACAGTCCCTATGGCTACACCTTC. Protein product: CASSRDSPYGYTF.

The gene calls are TRBV6-5 and TRBJ1-2; D is possibly TRBD1 (5 bases). Trimming shortened V by 6 bases and J by 5 bases, and 10 bases separated the two germline ends. In germline, CDR1 is MNHEY, CDR2 SVGAGI. The CDR3 spans 12 residues. The CDR3 loop is CASRGATYGYTF. Here the CDR3 DNA reads TGTGCCAGCAGAGGGGCCACATATGGCTACACCTTC.

This sequence joins TRBV5-6 and TRBJ1-2; D is uncertain. The CDR3 has 18 residues. The V end was cut by 4 bases, the J end by 5 bases, with 27 bases between. Germline V CDR1 and CDR2: SGHDT, YYEEEE. CDR3 coding DNA: TGTGCCAGCAGCCATTCACCCGGACTGCGCAGCCAAGGGTATGGCTACACCTTC. Translated: CASSHSPGLRSQGYGYTF.

The V and J genes are TRBV18 and TRBJ1-1, with 8 bases that match TRBD1. The CDR3 covers 14 residues. From germline, CDR1 is KGHSH and CDR2 LQKENI. Germline trimming cut 3 bases from V and 2 bases from J; bases unmatched to any gene: 2. CDR3 in DNA: TGTGCCAGCTCACCGGACAGGGTAAACACTGAAGCTTTCTTT. The encoded protein is CASSPDRVNTEAFF.

The V and J genes are TRBV5-1 and TRBJ2-1, with a tentative D call TRBD2 (5 bases). With 6 bases removed from V and 6 bases from J, the gap between germline ends came to 16 bases. This CDR3 has 14 amino acids. Germline CDR1 is SGHRS and CDR2 is YFSETQ. The CDR3 sequence is CASNFNGEGNEQFF. The DNA for the CDR3 is TGCGCCAGCAACTTCAACGGGGAAGGCAATGAGCAGTTCTTC.

The rearrangement links TRBV6-5 to TRBJ2-7; possibly TRBD1 for D (6 bases). Germline V gene data show CDR1 as MNHEY and CDR2 as SVGAGI. This CDR3 region has 15 residues. V shed 6 bases and J shed 2 bases, with 17 bases lying between them. CDR3 protein: CASRSLQGYPYEQYF. The DNA for the CDR3 is TGTGCCAGCAGGTCGCTACAGGGTTATCCCTACGAGCAGTACTTC.

This rearrangement joins TRBV24-1 to TRBJ2-1; D uncertain. Deletions cut 4 bases from V and 6 bases from J, with 3 bases between. Per germline, CDR1 KGHDR and CDR2 SFDVKD. The CDR3 contains 11 residues. The CDR3 reads CATSDLNEQFF. The CDR3 bases are TGTGCCACCAGTGACCTCAATGAGCAGTTCTTC.

The chain employs TRBV24-1 and TRBJ1-2, with 9 bases matching TRBD1. This CDR3 is built from 15 residues. From germline, CDR1 is KGHDR and CDR2 SFDVKD. V shed 5 bases, J shed 4 bases, and the junction held 7 bases outside the gene matches. CDR3 protein: CATSGGTGLTYGYTF. CDR3 coding DNA: TGTGCCACCAGTGGGGGGACAGGGTTAACCTATGGCTACACCTTC.

This clone was seen a single time. CDR3 loop: CATDRGREQPQHF. As DNA, the CDR3 is TGTGCCACCGACAGGGGGCGAGAGCAGCCCCAGCATTTT. The chain recombines TRBV6-5 with TRBJ1-5, with 10 bases identical to TRBD1. Trimming at V came to 10 bases and at J to 7 bases, leaving 7 bases not matched to a gene. The CDR3 loop spans 13 amino acids. CDR1 is MNHEY and CDR2 is SVGAGI in the germline V gene.

J is TRBJ2-7 and V is TRBV5-1; D is possibly TRBD1 (6 bases). Trimming pared 2 bases from V and 2 bases from J, leaving 11 bases between. CDR1 and CDR2 (germline): SGHRS, YFSETQ. The CDR3 consists of 14 residues. For the CDR3, the DNA is TGCGCCAGCAGCTTAACGAGGACAGCCTACGAGCAGTACTTC. This codes for CASSLTRTAYEQYF.

The chain employs TRBV5-6 and TRBJ1-2; D gene uncertain. Germline loops: CDR1 SGHDT, CDR2 YYEEEE. V lost 0 bases to trimming and J lost 6 bases, with 15 bases between them. The CDR3 runs 15 residues. CDR3 DNA: TGTGCCAGCAGCTTGGGGCTGGGAGGGAGAGATGGCTACACCTTC. Translation: CASSLGLGGRDGYTF.

CDR3 coding DNA: TGTGCCAGCAGTCCCCAGGGGCAGGGATGGACAGCTTTCTTT. Translation: CASSPQGQGWTAFF. The V and J genes are TRBV6-6 and TRBJ1-1; possible D gene TRBD1, 6 bases. Between the trimmed V and J ends, which lost 5 bases and 10 bases, there was a span of 20 bases. The CDR3 spans 14 residues. Germline lookup yields CDR1 MNHNY and CDR2 SVGAGI (reference sequence).

The chain links TRBV7-2 to TRBJ1-2, with D perhaps matching TRBD1 (5 bases). The CDR3 runs to 13 residues. Germline V lookup: CDR1 SGHTA, CDR2 FQGNSA. Trimming pared 5 bases from V and 4 bases from J, leaving 11 bases between. The CDR3 protein is CASSGLGVYGYTF. CDR3 coding DNA: TGTGCCAGCAGCGGACTAGGGGTCTATGGCTACACCTTC.

The chain has TRBV4-1 and TRBJ1-4, with D perhaps matching TRBD1 (6 bases). The CDR3 extends over 15 amino acids. Germline V gene sequence: CDR1 MGHRA, CDR2 YSYEKL. Trimming stripped 2 bases from V and 7 bases from J, with 14 bases between. CDR3 DNA: TGCGCCAGCAGCCAAATCAGGGGTGTGGTTGAAAAACTGTTTTTT. Translated: CASSQIRGVVEKLFF.

The chain combines TRBV28 with TRBJ1-1; D gene uncertain. Germline V gene sequence: CDR1 MDHEN, CDR2 SYDVKM. This CDR3 has 13 amino acids. V lost 6 bases and J 6 bases, leaving 14 bases between the germline ends. The CDR3: CASRADSRAEAFF. CDR3 bases: TGTGCCAGCAGGGCGGATTCGAGGGCTGAAGCTTTCTTT. Filled out from reference TRBV28 and TRBJ1-1, the complete variable domain reads DVKVTQSSRYLVKRTGEKVFLECVQDMDHENMFWYRQDPGLGLRLIYFSYDVKMKEKGDIPEGYSVSREKKERFSLILESASTNQTSMYLCASRADSRAEAFFGQGTRLTVV.

The chain uses TRBV3-1 (or the pseudogene TRBV3-2) and TRBJ1-4, with D maybe TRBD1 (6 bases). This CDR3 spans 15 amino acids. The V and J ends lost 1 base and 7 bases respectively, with 13 bases between them. Germline CDR1 is LGHDT and CDR2 is YNNKEL (reference sequence). The DNA for the CDR3 is TGTGCCAGCAGCCAAGTCAGGGGTGATGGTGAAAAACTGTTTTTT. Translation: CASSQVRGDGEKLFF.

This rearrangement joins TRBV3-1 (or the pseudogene TRBV3-2) to TRBJ2-7, with a possible D match to TRBD2 (6 bases). The ends were cut back, 4 bases at V and 6 bases at J, with 13 bases in the middle. Germline CDR1 reads LGHDT; CDR2 reads YNNKEL (reference sequence). This CDR3 is built from 13 residues. In DNA form, the CDR3 reads TGTGCCAGCAGCCCAGGATTCGGGGGCGAGCAGTACTTC. Its protein product is CASSPGFGGEQYF.

The genes are TRBV28 and TRBJ1-2; 7 bases align to TRBD1. J gave up 2 bases and V 10 bases, and 4 bases lay outside the gene matches. Germline CDR1 MDHEN, CDR2 SYDVKM. The CDR3 is 12 residues long. CDR3: CATPGQNYGYTF. CDR3 in DNA: TGTGCCACCCCGGGACAGAACTATGGCTACACCTTC.

V usage is TRBV28 and J usage is TRBJ1-2, with a possible D match to TRBD1 (5 bases). Deletions cut 5 bases from V and 7 bases from J, with 17 bases between. CDR1 and CDR2 from the germline V gene are MDHEN and SYDVKM. CDR3 length: 14 amino acids. The CDR3 sequence: CASSPSPGIGGYTF. DNA for the CDR3: TGTGCCAGCAGTCCCTCCCCAGGGATTGGTGGCTACACCTTC.

Comments on this clone: Other nucleotide sequences in the sample specify the same CDR3. The chain joins TRBV10-3 to TRBJ2-2, with TRBD1 matching over 11 bases. V lost 6 bases, J lost 6 bases, and 9 bases stayed unmatched. CDR1 and CDR2 from the germline V gene are ENHRY and SYGVKD. The CDR3 covers 16 residues. The CDR3 nucleotides read TGTGCCATCAGGGAACGGAGGACAGGGGGCCCCGGGGAGCTGTTTTTT. Translated, it gives CAIRERRTGGPGELFF.

J is TRBJ2-5 and V is TRBV24-1; perhaps TRBD1 as D (5 bases). Germline lookup yields CDR1 KGHDR and CDR2 SFDVKD. The V end was cut by 0 bases, the J end by 5 bases, with 9 bases between. The CDR3 runs to 14 residues. CDR3 DNA sequence: TGTGCCACCAGTGATTTGCAGGGTTTGGAGACCCAGTACTTC. Its protein is CATSDLQGLETQYF.

The V gene is TRBV6-5, the J gene TRBJ1-1, with a possible D match to TRBD1 (6 bases). V was pared by 0 bases and J by 4 bases, with 15 bases between. The germline gives CDR1 MNHEY, CDR2 SVGAGI. This CDR3 contains 16 residues. The CDR3 region has the DNA TGTGCCAGCAGTTACTCCCGAACAGGGTGGGGCACTGAAGCTTTCTTT. Protein sequence: CASSYSRTGWGTEAFF.

CDR3 sequence reads: CASSLSPSGGASDTQYF. CDR3 DNA: TGTGCCAGCAGTTTATCTCCTAGCGGGGGGGCCTCAGATACGCAGTATTTT. The gene calls are TRBV27 and TRBJ2-3, with 12 bases identical to TRBD2. In germline, CDR1 is MNHEY, CDR2 SMNVEV (reference sequence). With V trimmed by 0 bases and J by 4 bases, 5 bases remained unmatched. This CDR3 comprises 17 residues.

This clone appeared a single time. The V and J genes are TRBV28 and TRBJ2-7; 16 nucleotides match TRBD2. Germline CDR1 and CDR2: MDHEN and SYDVKM. V dropped 5 bases and J dropped 3; count of bases not matched to a gene: 4. This CDR3 spans 16 amino acids. The CDR3 sequence: CASSLGTSGRDYEQYF. CDR3 DNA sequence: TGTGCCAGCAGTCTCGGGACTAGCGGGAGGGACTACGAGCAGTACTTC.

The chain couples TRBV5-4 to TRBJ1-6; D is ambiguous. Germline CDR1 SGHNT, CDR2 YYREEE (reference sequence). Deletions cut 0 bases from V and 9 bases from J, with 4 bases between. This CDR3 contains 12 residues. The CDR3 spells CASSLASSPLHF. The CDR3, as DNA: TGTGCCAGCAGCTTGGCTTCTTCACCCCTCCACTTT.

V usage is TRBV7-9 and J usage is TRBJ2-1; D gene ambiguous. Germline values: CDR1 SEHNR, CDR2 FQNEAQ (reference sequence). V gave up 8 bases and J gave up 6 bases, with 11 bases separating them. This CDR3 is 12 amino acids long. CDR3 in amino acids: CASLKWANEQFF. In nucleotides, the CDR3 is TGTGCCAGCCTAAAATGGGCCAATGAGCAGTTCTTC.